This T cell receptor (beta chain) was retrieved from a study of blood T cell repertoires in COVID-19 (dated by TCRdb to about 2020). Regarding the study in general: The collaborator samples originated in the United States, Italy and Spain and spanned the acute and convalescent phases of COVID-19. The material from the prospective study consisted of cDNA or gDNA derived from T cells, B-cell-depleted T cells, or PBMCs. Deeply sampled blood TCRbeta repertoires from subjects exposed to, actively infected with, or recovered from COVID-19 were included in the dataset. The repertoires were released in a freely available public database meant as a resource for research on the immune response to SARS-CoV-2. The samples were drawn from two sources: the first 160 participants of the ongoing ImmuneRACE study, and approximately 1,300 subjects contributed by 6 global collaborators. Nearly every sample came with metadata listing a de-identified subject ID, COVID-19 status, age in years and sex. Where available, HLA class I and class II types were obtained from metadata supplied by the sample provider rather than from assay-based typing. Results and caveats for the whole study, not just this receptor: How much clinical and demographic metadata was included differed by source and by participant, and the metadata was provided uncurated.

TCRbeta CDR3 regions were amplified from genomic DNA using the immunoSEQ Assay, a bias-controlled multiplex PCR. For the original study's pipeline: Nucleated cell counts per sample were estimated from amplification of reference gene primers within the assay. To quantify the absolute abundance of each unique TCRbeta CDR3 rearrangement, sequence reads were collapsed and filtered. For each sample, productive Simpson clonality was calculated by taking the square root of Simpson's diversity index across productive rearrangements. The clones in this table, taken by TCRdb from immuneACCESS, are in-frame only. Not every clone is retained; where verified, under half of the shortfall comes from an unresolved V gene, and the cause of the rest is unknown. The V and J calls and clone size were taken over from that table, and D and trimming were inferred from the DNA. Within this sample are some 360,000 clones, with approximately 89% of them counted one time only. Just under 4% of the sample comes from the top ten.

About this clone: Its antigen is unknown. No much larger clonotype is one base removed from it; base qualities were not supplied.

V is pared back by 0 bases and J by 4 bases, with 13 bases lying between the germline termini. Taken from cysteine to phenylalanine, the CDR3 has 16 residues. CDR3 DNA is the only sequence kept; it has 48 bases, read in frame from the first base. The CDR1 and CDR2 encoded by the germline V gene are SGHVS and FQNEAQ. One collaborating source in Seattle enrolled patients while the patients were actively infected and followed the patients over time throughout the course of disease. The collaborating institutions used their own protocols to collect whole blood in K2EDTA tubes. For TCRbeta analysis, collaborators shipped samples as frozen whole blood, isolated PBMCs, or DNA extracted from either of those sample types.

The sequenced sample was peripheral blood. The rearrangement joined TRBV7-8 to TRBJ2-1; the D gene is perhaps TRBD2, from 5 matching bases. The sequence derives from an older woman with COVID-19, enrolled during active disease. The CDR3: CASSLARIARYNEQFF. The DNA sequence is TGTGCCAGCAGCTTAGCGCGGATAGCGAGATACAATGAGCAGTTCTTC.